This TCR beta chain was found in a study of blood T cell repertoires in COVID-19. Across the study: Collection of acute and convalescent COVID-19 samples took place in the United States, Italy and Spain. PBMCs, B-cell-depleted T cells, or T cells were the source of the cDNA or gDNA that made up the material.

This clone showed up just once. Original processing notes: Nucleated cell number was recorded as an estimate derived from reference gene primer amplification. TCRdb's table, derived via immunoSEQ multiplex PCR, lists solely in-frame clones and lacks some. For V, J and clone size, that table is used; D and trimming come from the DNA. There are 130,000 to 150,000 clones in the sample; 80% to 85% occur only once, and 30% to 45% lies in the top ten. Per the germline V gene, CDR1 is KGHDR and CDR2 is SFDVKD. With 5 bases removed from V and 0 bases from J, the gap between germline ends came to 20 bases. This CDR3 has 18 residues.

This receptor was obtained from a human donor in a cohort sampled during active COVID-19. The chain carries TRBV24-1 and TRBJ2-3; D might be TRBD2 (7 bases). The sample comprised peripheral blood. CDR3 DNA: TGTGCCACCAGTGGGGAGGGACACAACAAATTTAGCACAGATACGCAGTATTTT. This gives the protein CATSGEGHNKFSTDTQYF.